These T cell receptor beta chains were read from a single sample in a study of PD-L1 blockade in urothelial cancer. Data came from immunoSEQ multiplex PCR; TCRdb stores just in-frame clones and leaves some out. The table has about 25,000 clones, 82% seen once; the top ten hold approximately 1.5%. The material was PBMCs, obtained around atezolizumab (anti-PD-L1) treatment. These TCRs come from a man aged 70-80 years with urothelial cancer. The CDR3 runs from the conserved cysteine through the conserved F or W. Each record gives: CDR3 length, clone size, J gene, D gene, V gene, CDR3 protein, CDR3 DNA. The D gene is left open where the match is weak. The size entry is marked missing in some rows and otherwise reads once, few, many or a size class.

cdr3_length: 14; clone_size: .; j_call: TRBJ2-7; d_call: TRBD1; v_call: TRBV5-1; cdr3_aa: CASSTGTGGYEQYF; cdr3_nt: TGCGCCAGCTCCACCGGGACAGGGGGCTACGAGCAGTACTTC
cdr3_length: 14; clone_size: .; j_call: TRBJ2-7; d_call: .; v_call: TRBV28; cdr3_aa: CASSFDRTDYEQYF; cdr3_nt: TGTGCCAGCAGTTTCGACAGAACCGACTACGAGCAGTACTTC
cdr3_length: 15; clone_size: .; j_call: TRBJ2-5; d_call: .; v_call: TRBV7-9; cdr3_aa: CASSLVVSHKETQYF; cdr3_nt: TGTGCCAGCAGCTTAGTTGTATCCCACAAGGAGACCCAGTACTTC
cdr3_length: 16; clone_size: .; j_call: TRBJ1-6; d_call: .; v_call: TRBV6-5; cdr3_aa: CASSYGQGLGNSPLHF; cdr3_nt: TGTGCCAGCAGTTACGGCCAGGGGCTGGGAAATTCACCCCTCCACTTT
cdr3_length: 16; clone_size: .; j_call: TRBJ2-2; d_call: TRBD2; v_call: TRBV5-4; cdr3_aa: CASSPGLAGALGELFF; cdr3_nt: TGTGCCAGCAGCCCGGGACTAGCGGGAGCCCTCGGGGAGCTGTTTTTT
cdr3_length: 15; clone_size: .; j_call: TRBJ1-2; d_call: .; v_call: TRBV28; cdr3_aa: CASRELGRRAGGYTF; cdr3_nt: TGTGCCAGCAGGGAGTTAGGCAGGAGGGCTGGTGGCTACACCTTC
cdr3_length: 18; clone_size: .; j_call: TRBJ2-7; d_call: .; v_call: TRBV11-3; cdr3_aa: CASSSRRWFGGTPDEQYF; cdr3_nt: TGTGCCAGCAGCTCCCGCCGGTGGTTCGGGGGAACACCGGACGAGCAGTACTTC
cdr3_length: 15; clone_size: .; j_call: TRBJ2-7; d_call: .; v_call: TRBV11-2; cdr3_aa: CASSFLSHESYEQYF; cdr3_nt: TGTGCCAGCAGCTTTTTATCCCACGAGTCCTACGAGCAGTACTTC
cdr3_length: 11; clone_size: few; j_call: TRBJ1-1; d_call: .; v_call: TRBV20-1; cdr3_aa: CSAVRTAEAFF; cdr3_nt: TGCAGTGCCGTTCGGACAGCTGAAGCTTTCTTT
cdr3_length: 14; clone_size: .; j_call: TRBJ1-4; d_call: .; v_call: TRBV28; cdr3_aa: CASSPPSLNEKLFF; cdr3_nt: TGTGCCAGCAGCCCCCCAAGCCTTAATGAAAAACTGTTTTTT
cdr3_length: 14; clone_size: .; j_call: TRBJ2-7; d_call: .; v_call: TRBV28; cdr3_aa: CASISTTSSYEQYF; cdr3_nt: TGTGCCAGCATTTCGACTACGTCGTCCTACGAGCAGTACTTC
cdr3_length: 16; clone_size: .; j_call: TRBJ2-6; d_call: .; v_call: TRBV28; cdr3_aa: CASSNGGLWGANVLTF; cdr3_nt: TGTGCCAGCAGTAACGGGGGGCTGTGGGGGGCCAACGTCCTGACTTTC
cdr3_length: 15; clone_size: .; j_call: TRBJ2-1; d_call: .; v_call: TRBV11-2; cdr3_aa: CASSLDGSVYNEQFF; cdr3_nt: TGTGCCAGCAGCTTAGATGGTAGCGTATACAATGAGCAGTTCTTC
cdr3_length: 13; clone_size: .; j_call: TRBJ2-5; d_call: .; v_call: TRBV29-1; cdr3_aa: CSVAGRVTETQYF; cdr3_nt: TGCAGCGTTGCGGGCAGGGTTACAGAGACCCAGTACTTC
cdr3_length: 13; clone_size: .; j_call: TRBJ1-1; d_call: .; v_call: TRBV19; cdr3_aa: CASSKQARTEAFF; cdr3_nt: TGTGCCAGTAGTAAGCAGGCGCGCACTGAAGCTTTCTTT
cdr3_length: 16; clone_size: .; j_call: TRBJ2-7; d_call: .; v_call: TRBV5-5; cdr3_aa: CASSLSLGWPFYEQYF; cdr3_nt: TGTGCCAGCAGCTTATCTCTAGGTTGGCCTTTCTACGAGCAGTACTTC
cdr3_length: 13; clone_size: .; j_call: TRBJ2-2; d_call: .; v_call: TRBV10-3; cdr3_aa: CAISGIDTGELFF; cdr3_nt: TGTGCCATCAGTGGTATCGACACCGGGGAGCTGTTTTTT
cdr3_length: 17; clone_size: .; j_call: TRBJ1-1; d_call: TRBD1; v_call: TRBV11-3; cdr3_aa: CASSSGTLGGAGTEAFF; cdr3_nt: TGTGCCAGCAGTTCCGGGACGCTAGGGGGCGCGGGGACTGAAGCTTTCTTT
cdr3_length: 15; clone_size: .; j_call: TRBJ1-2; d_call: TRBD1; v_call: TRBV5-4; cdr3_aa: CASSSKGQATTEEAF; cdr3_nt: TGTGCCAGCAGCTCTAAAGGACAGGCCACGACCGAGGAGGCCTTC
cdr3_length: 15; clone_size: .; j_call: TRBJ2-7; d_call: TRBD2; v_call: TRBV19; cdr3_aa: CASSTGTSATYEQYF; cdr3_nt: TGTGCCAGTAGTACCGGGACTAGCGCGACCTACGAGCAGTACTTC